The 24 T cell receptor beta chains presented below share a single source sample, sequenced in a study of blood T cell repertoires in COVID-19. The data were produced by immunoSEQ multiplex PCR, yet TCRdb's version contains in-frame clones alone and is incomplete. The sample lists over 200,000 clones, over 80% occurring once. Material: peripheral blood. These receptors all come from a woman between 65 and 79 years old with active or convalescent COVID-19.

The rearrangement links TRBV5-4 to TRBJ2-5; possibly TRBD2 for D (6 bases). Per germline, CDR1 SGHNT and CDR2 YYREEE (reference sequence). V was trimmed by 3 bases and J by 3 bases, leaving 12 bases between them. The CDR3 is 14 amino acids. CDR3 loop: CASSSRGSEETQYF. The CDR3 DNA follows: TGTGCCAGCAGCTCCCGGGGGAGTGAAGAGACCCAGTACTTC. Full variable domain (remainder filled in from reference TRBV5-4 and TRBJ2-5): ETGVTQSPTHLIKTRGQQVTLRCSSQSGHNTVSWYQQALGQGPQFIFQYYREEENGRGNFPPRFSGLQFPNYSSELNVNALELDDSALYLCASSSRGSEETQYFGPGTRLLVL.

A few counts support this clone. V is TRBV29-1 and J is TRBJ1-2, with TRBD1 identical over 8 bases. The V segment lost 6 bases and the J segment 6 bases; nucleotides outside the gene matches: 3. CDR1 is SQVTM and CDR2 is ANQGSEA in the germline V gene. The CDR3 loop spans 11 amino acids. The CDR3 sequence: CSVPTGDGYTF. In DNA, the CDR3 is TGCAGCGTACCGACAGGGGATGGCTACACCTTC.

This rearrangement joins TRBV5-1 to TRBJ2-2, with 7 positions matching TRBD2. Germline V gives CDR1 SGHRS, CDR2 YFSETQ. V trimming: 6 bases; J trimming: 4 bases; junction bases outside the gene matches: 12. The CDR3 covers 16 residues. This CDR3 is CASTPSGVGLTGELFF. The CDR3 region has the DNA TGCGCCAGCACCCCGAGCGGGGTAGGGCTCACCGGGGAGCTGTTTTTT.

This chain connects TRBV27 to TRBJ1-2; perhaps TRBD1 as D (6 bases). This CDR3 is built from 14 residues. Germline CDR1 reads MNHEY; CDR2 reads SMNVEV (reference sequence). Trimming removed 6 bases from V and 1 base from J, with 12 bases in between. In DNA form, the CDR3 reads TGTGCCAGCAGGTCCGGGACACTTAACTATGGCTACACCTTC. Protein product: CASRSGTLNYGYTF.

The CDR3 spells CASSLEGQGAGTDTQYF. The CDR3 nucleotides are TGCGCCAGCAGCTTGGAGGGACAGGGGGCTGGCACAGATACGCAGTATTTT. The chain combines TRBV5-1 with TRBJ2-3; 12 bases align to TRBD1. The CDR3 totals 17 residues. Germline V gives CDR1 SGHRS, CDR2 YFSETQ. V dropped 0 bases and J dropped 1; count of bases not matched to a gene: 3. The full variable domain, in which reference TRBV5-1 and TRBJ2-3 provide the parts outside the CDR3, is KAGVTQTPRYLIKTRGQQVTLSCSPISGHRSVSWYQQTPGQGLQFLFEYFSETQRNKGNFPGRFSGRQFSNSRSEMNVSTLELGDSALYLCASSLEGQGAGTDTQYFGPGTRLTVL.

V is TRBV6-2 or TRBV6-3 and J is TRBJ1-1, with D unresolved. Between the trimmed V and J ends, which lost 7 bases and 3 bases, there was a span of 21 bases. The germline V gene has CDR1 MNHEY and CDR2 SVGEGT. The CDR3 spans 16 residues. The CDR3 sequence: CASIPNPGREDTEAFF. CDR3 coding DNA: TGTGCCAGCATCCCGAACCCAGGTCGGGAGGACACTGAAGCTTTCTTT.

The V call is TRBV29-1, the J call TRBJ1-2; TRBD1 matches 7 bases. This CDR3 is built from 13 residues. Trimming removed 6 bases from V and 8 bases from J; junction bases left unmatched: 12. Germline-derived CDR1 and CDR2 are SQVTM and ANQGSEA. CDR3 DNA: TGCAGCGTCCCCCCGAGGACAGGTGGAGGCTACACCTTC. Its translation is CSVPPRTGGGYTF.

The rearrangement uses TRBV18 and TRBJ2-7; TRBD2 matches at 7 bases. Unmatched junction bases numbered 3, after V lost 0 bases and J lost 1 base. CDR3 length equals 15 residues. CDR1 is KGHSH and CDR2 is LQKENI in the germline V gene. The CDR3 DNA sequence: TGTGCCAGCTCACCACCGGCGGGAGTTTCCTACGAGCAGTACTTC. As protein: CASSPPAGVSYEQYF.

This clone occurred a few times. The chain is built from TRBV11-2 and TRBJ1-1; 8 positions match TRBD1. With 3 bases clipped from V and 6 bases from J, the junction kept 3 bases outside the gene matches. Germline assignment: CDR1 SGHAT and CDR2 FQNNGV. The CDR3 contains 13 residues. CDR3 residues: CASSLDRAAEAFF. The CDR3 region has the DNA TGTGCCAGCAGCTTGGACAGGGCAGCTGAAGCTTTCTTT. Using reference TRBV11-2 and TRBJ1-1 for the parts outside the CDR3, the full variable domain is EAGVAQSPRYKIIEKRQSVAFWCNPISGHATLYWYQQILGQGPKLLIQFQNNGVVDDSQLPKDRFSAERLKGVDSTLKIQPAKLEDSAVYLCASSLDRAAEAFFGQGTRLTVV.

The chain employs TRBV3-1 (or the pseudogene TRBV3-2) and TRBJ1-1, with D perhaps matching TRBD1 (6 bases). The V end was cut by 6 bases, the J end by 3 bases, with 17 bases between. Germline CDR1 and CDR2: LGHDT and YNNKEL (reference sequence). There are 15 residues in the CDR3. CDR3 in amino acids: CASRGEEGVHTEAFF. CDR3 in DNA: TGTGCCAGCAGGGGGGAAGAGGGGGTACACACTGAAGCTTTCTTT.

CDR3 region: CASSRRGGAGDLDEQFF. Written as DNA, the CDR3 is TGTGCCAGCAGCCGAAGGGGAGGGGCAGGTGACTTGGATGAGCAGTTCTTC. The V and J genes are TRBV3-1 (or the pseudogene TRBV3-2) and TRBJ2-1; 7 bases are a match to TRBD2. The V gene end was trimmed by 4 bases and the J gene end by 8 bases; junction bases not matched to a gene: 17. The CDR3 has 17 residues. Germline V lookup: CDR1 LGHDT, CDR2 YNNKEL (reference sequence).

This clone has just one count. This rearrangement joins TRBV18 to TRBJ1-1; D is possibly TRBD1 (6 bases). The germline V gene encodes CDR1 KGHSH and CDR2 LQKENI. V lost 1 base to trimming and J lost 5 bases, with 11 bases between them. This CDR3 comprises 14 residues. The CDR3 loop is CASSPRGRATEAFF. The DNA of the CDR3 is TGTGCCAGCTCACCACGGGGGCGGGCGACTGAAGCTTTCTTT. The whole variable domain, filled in from reference TRBV18 and TRBJ1-1, reads NAGVMQNPRHLVRRRGQEARLRCSPMKGHSHVYWYRQLPEEGLKFMVYLQKENIIDESGMPKERFSAEFPKEGPSILRIQQVVRGDSAAYFCASSPRGRATEAFFGQGTRLTVV.

The CDR3 region has the DNA TGTGCCAGCAGCCGAGGACAGGGAAGCTCCTACGAGCAGTACTTC. Its protein product is CASSRGQGSSYEQYF. The gene calls are TRBV3-1 (or the pseudogene TRBV3-2) and TRBJ2-7; 8 nucleotides match TRBD1. Germline CDR1 and CDR2: LGHDT and YNNKEL (reference sequence). The CDR3 loop spans 15 amino acids. Losses at the gene ends were 4 bases for V and 0 bases for J; bases not matched to a gene: 5.

CDR3 coding DNA: TGTGCCAGCAACATACAGGGGTCGTCCTACGAGCAGTACTTC. It yields the protein CASNIQGSSYEQYF. This chain uses TRBV6-5 with TRBJ2-7; 7 bases line up with TRBD1. Per germline, CDR1 MNHEY and CDR2 SVGAGI. The CDR3 runs 14 residues. With 7 bases clipped from V and 1 base from J, the junction kept 7 bases outside the gene matches.

The rearrangement joins TRBV5-4 to TRBJ1-2; TRBD1 might be the D (5 bases). The V end was cut by 0 bases, the J end by 4 bases, with 13 bases between. The CDR3 has 15 amino acids. In germline, CDR1 is SGHNT, CDR2 YYREEE (reference sequence). CDR3 DNA sequence: TGTGCCAGCAGCTTGGCGGGGGTTGAGCTCTATGGCTACACCTTC. Protein: CASSLAGVELYGYTF.

V gene TRBV2 combines with J gene TRBJ2-4; TRBD2 aligns across 9 bases. The germline CDR1 and CDR2 sequences are SNHLY and FYNNEI. The CDR3 is 16 amino acids. The junction had 10 bases not matched to a gene; V was cut back by 3 bases and J by 7 bases. The CDR3, as DNA: TGTGCCAGCAGTGAGCCCCTAGCGGGGCTTCGGAACATTCAGTACTTC. Translation gives CASSEPLAGLRNIQYF.

This chain joins TRBV7-8 and TRBJ2-1; D might be TRBD2 (5 bases). Germline CDR1 and CDR2: SGHVS and FQNEAQ. The V end lost 2 bases, the J end lost 9 bases, and 11 bases lay between the germline ends. This CDR3 region has 13 residues. CDR3 residues: CASSLNLAGEQFF. Written as DNA, the CDR3 is TGTGCCAGCAGCTTAAATTTGGCGGGTGAGCAGTTCTTC.

This chain joins TRBV15 and TRBJ2-2; D gene unclear. Per germline, CDR1 LNHNV and CDR2 YYDKDF (reference sequence). The CDR3 has 14 amino acids. Trimming pared 0 bases from V and 7 bases from J, leaving 9 bases between. CDR3 nucleotides: TGTGCCACCAGCAGAGACACTACCGGCGGGGAGCTGTTTTTT. This translates into CATSRDTTGGELFF.

V and J are TRBV29-1 and TRBJ1-1; D is unclear. Germline CDR1 SQVTM, CDR2 ANQGSEA. The CDR3 consists of 13 residues. This CDR3 reads CTPSGERDTEAFF. Written as DNA, the CDR3 is TGCACCCCTAGCGGGGAAAGGGACACTGAAGCTTTCTTT.

This clone is a singleton in its sample. The chain has TRBV9 and TRBJ2-3, with D tentatively TRBD1 (6 bases). The CDR3 has 14 residues. Deletions cut 9 bases from V and 2 bases from J, with 16 bases between. Germline CDR1 reads SGDLS; CDR2 reads YYNGEE. As DNA, the CDR3 is TGTGCCACCTCGAGGGACATCTACACAGATACGCAGTATTTT. Amino acid sequence: CATSRDIYTDTQYF.

This clone occurred a few times. This chain connects TRBV5-1 to TRBJ2-5; D is perhaps TRBD2 (6 bases). The germline V and J ends were trimmed by 4 bases and 9 bases, with 19 bases remaining between them. Germline-derived CDR1 and CDR2 are SGHRS and YFSETQ. The length of the CDR3 is 14 residues. For the CDR3, the DNA is TGCGCCAGCAGCCCGGGGACTTCCGGGCCTTCCCAGTACTTC. Its protein product is CASSPGTSGPSQYF.

The rearrangement links TRBV7-3 to TRBJ2-2; 10 bases fit TRBD2. The CDR3 consists of 18 residues. V shed 1 base and J 0 bases; nucleotides not matched to a gene: 5. CDR1 and CDR2 (germline): SGHTA, FQGTGA. The CDR3 loop reads CASSLIAGGFTNTGELFF. DNA of the CDR3: TGTGCCAGCAGCTTAATAGCGGGGGGCTTTACGAACACCGGGGAGCTGTTTTTT.

This clone was observed once. V gene TRBV7-8 combines with J gene TRBJ2-2; 7 nucleotides agree with TRBD1. The J segment lost 5 bases and the V segment lost 5 bases, leaving 8 bases of the junction unmatched. The CDR3 runs 15 residues. Germline CDR1 is SGHVS and CDR2 is FQNEAQ. This CDR3 reads CASSQRQGETGELFF. The CDR3 nucleotides read TGTGCCAGCAGCCAGCGACAGGGAGAGACCGGGGAGCTGTTTTTT.

The J gene is TRBJ2-7, the V gene TRBV9; D is possibly TRBD1 (6 bases). The CDR3 spans 16 residues. Germline V gene lookup returns CDR1 SGDLS and CDR2 YYNGEE. V lost 3 bases and J 0 bases, leaving 16 bases between the germline ends. The CDR3 DNA sequence: TGTGCCAGCAGCGCGCGTTGGGGGCCCTTCTCCTACGAGCAGTACTTC. It specifies CASSARWGPFSYEQYF.